This section outlines one TCR beta chain sequence together with its context. The antigen is not known. Researchers ran the PCR with 60 Vbeta and 13 Jbeta primers. The repertoire was sequenced with immunoSEQ multiplex PCR; TCRdb's copy has only in-frame clones and lacks some. The sample yields 100,000 to 150,000 clones, around 81% seen once. This CDR3 spans 16 amino acids. V lost 4 bases, J lost 5 bases, and 12 bases stayed unmatched. Germline CDR1 reads SGHVS; CDR2 reads FNYEAQ. At the time of sampling, donors were nominally healthy, though unrecorded immune exposures were likely. The data were taken from a study of cytomegalovirus exposure and HLA in healthy donors. Study-wide findings and caveats: Altogether, 164 TCR beta chains were recorded as cytomegalovirus-associated. Earlier results showed most TCR beta V segments being productive about 87% or about 30% of the time.

This chain connects TRBV7-6 to TRBJ1-2; TRBD1 matches at 8 bases. This receptor was taken from a man between 18 and 35 years old in good health and CMV-seronegative. Sequencing was carried out using PBMCs. In nucleotides, the CDR3 is TGTGCCAGCAGCTCAACCCCGAAACAGGGGGGTTATGGCTACACCTTC. This codes for CASSSTPKQGGYGYTF. The full variable domain, in which reference TRBV7-6 and TRBJ1-2 provide the parts outside the CDR3, is GAGVSQSPRYKVTKRGQDVALRCDPISGHVSLYWYRQALGQGPEFLTYFNYEAQQDKSGLPNDRFSAERPEGSISTLTIQRTEQRDSAMYRCASSSTPKQGGYGYTFGSGTRLTVV.